What follows are 24 T cell receptor beta chains derived from one specimen sequenced in a study of Tregs in tolerant kidney transplant recipients. The method was immunoSEQ multiplex PCR; TCRdb's version includes in-frame clones alone and lacks a portion of them. The table has some 60,000 clones, about 86% seen once; the top ten hold less than 5.5%. The sequenced material came from CD4+ T cells from blood. The receptors shown here come from a human donor in good health.

This chain uses TRBV7-6 with TRBJ2-1; D ambiguous. V was shortened by 1 base and J by 9 bases, with 4 bases between the two germline ends. CDR1 is SGHVS and CDR2 is FNYEAQ in the germline V gene. CDR3 length: 11 amino acids. CDR3 sequence (DNA): TGTGCCAGCAGCTTAGGGAGTGAGCAGTTCTTC. Encoded protein: CASSLGSEQFF.

J is TRBJ1-2 and V is TRBV30; TRBD1 might be the D (5 bases). In germline, CDR1 is GTSNPN, CDR2 SVGIG (reference sequence). V lost 2 bases and J lost 8, with 15 bases in between. CDR3 length: 13 residues. CDR3 coding DNA: TGTGCCTGGAGTAGACCGAGACGGGGCGGCTACACCTTC. It translates to CAWSRPRRGGYTF.

V is TRBV10-1 and J is TRBJ1-2; 7 bases agree with TRBD1. The CDR3 has 16 residues. The V gene's germline CDR1 is WNHNN and CDR2 SYGVQD (reference sequence). The trim removed 7 bases at V and 6 bases at J, leaving 17 bases unmatched. CDR3 coding DNA: TGCGCCAGCACCGACAGGGTAATCCCTAAAATCCATGGCTACACCTTC. It yields the protein CASTDRVIPKIHGYTF.

This clone has more than one count but fewer than ten. The chain employs TRBV7-2 and TRBJ1-1; maybe TRBD1 (5 bases). Between the trimmed V and J ends, which lost 3 bases and 5 bases, there was a span of 13 bases. Germline V gene sequence: CDR1 SGHTA, CDR2 FQGNSA. This CDR3 is 14 amino acids long. CDR3 in DNA: TGTGCCAGCAGCTTTTCGGGGGGAGATACTGAAGCTTTCTTT. Translating gives CASSFSGGDTEAFF.

This clone is labeled medium-sized. The rearrangement links TRBV7-2 to TRBJ2-7; possible D gene TRBD1, 5 bases. The CDR3 consists of 12 residues. V lost 5 bases and J lost 7, with 12 bases in between. Germline V gives CDR1 SGHTA, CDR2 FQGNSA. DNA for the CDR3: TGTGCCAGCAGCGAACGACAGAGGGAGCAGTACTTC. The encoded protein is CASSERQREQYF. Based on the CDR3 plus reference TRBV7-2 and TRBJ2-7, the full variable domain is GAGVSQSPSNKVTEKGKDVELRCDPISGHTALYWYRQSLGQGLEFLIYFQGNSAPDKSGLPSDRFSAERTGGSVSTLTIQRTQQEDSAVYLCASSERQREQYFGPGTRLTVT.

This sequence joins TRBV5-1 and TRBJ1-1; no definite D call. The CDR3 has 15 amino acids. Trimming removed 4 bases at V and 1 base at J, with 14 bases between. Germline V lookup: CDR1 SGHRS, CDR2 YFSETQ. CDR3 nucleotides: TGCGCCAGCAGCGTATTCCTCGAGCGGAACACTGAAGCTTTCTTT. Protein sequence: CASSVFLERNTEAFF.

This clone was seen only a few times. The chain uses TRBV9 and TRBJ2-7; tentative D call: TRBD1 (6 bases). The CDR3 sequence is 14 residues long. Between the trimmed V and J ends, which lost 0 bases and 2 bases, there was a span of 9 bases. The germline V gene encodes CDR1 SGDLS and CDR2 YYNGEE. In nucleotides, the CDR3 is TGTGCCAGCAGCGTAGGACAGGCGACCTACGAGCAGTACTTC. This translates into CASSVGQATYEQYF. Complete variable domain (other parts from reference TRBV9 and TRBJ2-7): DSGVTQTPKHLITATGQRVTLRCSPRSGDLSVYWYQQSLDQGLQFLIQYYNGEERAKGNILERFSAQQFPDLHSELNLSSLELGDSALYFCASSVGQATYEQYFGPGTRLTVT.

Comment on this clone: One junction end disagrees with the germline gene, perhaps due to a read error. V and J are TRBV11-3 and TRBJ1-1; the D is unclear. Germline values: CDR1 SGHNT, CDR2 YENEEA. The CDR3 is 11 residues long. The CDR3 DNA follows: TGTGCCAGCAGCTTAGATTCAGGTCCGGTCTTT. Its translation: CASSLDSGPVF.

The chain recombines TRBV7-8 with TRBJ2-1; D unresolved. The CDR3 is 12 residues long. V was trimmed by 2 bases and J by 7 bases, leaving 6 bases between them. Germline-derived CDR1 and CDR2 are SGHVS and FQNEAQ. The CDR3 is CASSLTRNEQFF. The DNA for the CDR3 is TGTGCCAGCAGCTTAACCCGGAATGAGCAGTTCTTC.

The CDR3 reads CSAGTAYEQYF. CDR3 in DNA: TGCAGCGCAGGGACAGCCTACGAGCAGTACTTC. The V call is TRBV29-1, the J call TRBJ2-7; 7 nucleotides line up with TRBD1. This CDR3 spans 11 amino acids. Germline loops: CDR1 SQVTM, CDR2 ANQGSEA. With V trimmed by 7 bases and J by 2 bases, 2 bases remained unmatched.

The chain recombines TRBV30 with TRBJ2-5; D gene ambiguous. V shed 0 bases and J shed 1 base, with 3 bases lying between them. The CDR3 contains 12 residues. Germline CDR1 is GTSNPN and CDR2 is SVGIG (reference sequence). The CDR3 here is CAWSVGQETQYF. CDR3 DNA sequence: TGTGCCTGGAGTGTAGGCCAAGAGACCCAGTACTTC.

This chain links TRBV5-1 with TRBJ2-3; no clear D. The germline V gene has CDR1 SGHRS and CDR2 YFSETQ. The length of the CDR3 is 13 residues. V shed 3 bases and J shed 0 bases, with 5 bases lying between them. The CDR3 DNA reads as TGCGCCAGCAGCTACAGTAGCACAGATACGCAGTATTTT. As protein: CASSYSSTDTQYF.

The rearrangement joins TRBV15 to TRBJ2-7, with TRBD2 matching 13 bases. From germline, CDR1 is LNHNV and CDR2 YYDKDF (reference sequence). Unmatched junction bases numbered 3, after V lost 9 bases and J lost 4 bases. The CDR3 runs 13 residues. The CDR3, as DNA: TGTGCCACAAGACTAGCGGGGGGATACGAGCAGTACTTC. It translates to CATRLAGGYEQYF.

V and J are TRBV4-1 and TRBJ2-3; 9 bases map to TRBD1. The CDR3 is 15 amino acids. The ends lost 3 bases at V and 6 bases at J; junction bases unmatched: 7. Germline V CDR1 and CDR2: MGHRA, YSYEKL. CDR3 amino acids: CASSQWDREGDTQYF. The CDR3 coding sequence is TGCGCCAGCAGCCAGTGGGACAGGGAGGGGGATACGCAGTATTTT.

V and J are TRBV5-4 and TRBJ2-7; 8 bases fit TRBD2. CDR3 length: 16 amino acids. The junction had 9 bases not matched to a gene; V was cut back by 0 bases and J by 4 bases. Per germline, CDR1 SGHNT and CDR2 YYREEE (reference sequence). The CDR3 DNA reads as TGTGCCAGCAGCTTGGAATGGAGCGGGAGAACGTACGAGCAGTACTTC. As protein: CASSLEWSGRTYEQYF.

V usage is TRBV11-2 and J usage is TRBJ2-3; a weak D match, TRBD2 (5 bases). The ends were cut back, 1 base at V and 0 bases at J, with 5 bases in the middle. CDR3 length: 14 residues. Germline-derived CDR1 and CDR2 are SGHAT and FQNNGV. This CDR3 reads CASSLGTSTDTQYF. As DNA, the CDR3 is TGTGCCAGCAGCTTAGGGACTAGCACAGATACGCAGTATTTT.

By sample share, this clone is large (0.1 to 1%). CDR3: CASSLAWGNYGYTF. In DNA form, the CDR3 reads TGTGCCAGCAGCTTAGCTTGGGGGAACTATGGCTACACCTTC. This sequence joins TRBV7-2 and TRBJ1-2; D is possibly TRBD1 (5 bases). The germline V gene encodes CDR1 SGHTA and CDR2 FQGNSA. This CDR3 comprises 14 residues. V lost 0 bases, J lost 2 bases, and 7 bases lay in between.

This sequence joins TRBV19 and TRBJ2-3; a weak D match, TRBD1 (6 bases). Trimming shortened V by 7 bases and J by 6 bases, and 14 bases separated the two germline ends. Germline V gene lookup returns CDR1 LNHDA and CDR2 SQIVND (reference sequence). The CDR3 loop spans 13 amino acids. The CDR3 nucleotides are TGTGCCAGTACCGACAGGCCGGGGGATACGCAGTATTTT. Its protein product is CASTDRPGDTQYF.

CDR3 in amino acids: CASSLWRDQETQYF. The CDR3 DNA sequence: TGCGCCAGCAGCTTGTGGAGGGACCAAGAGACCCAGTACTTC. The rearrangement uses TRBV5-1 and TRBJ2-5; D is possibly TRBD2 (6 bases). This CDR3 is built from 14 residues. CDR1 is SGHRS and CDR2 is YFSETQ in the germline V gene. The V end was cut by 1 base, the J end by 0 bases, with 7 bases between.

The V and J genes are TRBV4-2 and TRBJ1-6; D might be TRBD1 (5 bases). Trimming stripped 6 bases from V and 6 bases from J, with 18 bases between. Germline V CDR1 and CDR2: LGHNA, YNFKEQ. The CDR3 is 16 amino acids. CDR3 in DNA: TGTGCCAGCAGGGAGGAGACAGCCCCCTCTAATTCACCCCTCCACTTT. Protein sequence: CASREETAPSNSPLHF.

V is TRBV5-1 and J is TRBJ2-3, with a weak D call TRBD1 (5 bases). Germline V gene sequence: CDR1 SGHRS, CDR2 YFSETQ. V gave up 0 bases and J gave up 0 bases, with 8 bases separating them. The CDR3 is made up of 15 amino acids. CDR3 sequence reads: CASSLGQTSTDTQYF. The CDR3 DNA reads as TGCGCCAGCAGCTTGGGACAGACTAGCACAGATACGCAGTATTTT.

V gene TRBV27 combines with J gene TRBJ1-2; 9 nucleotides agree with TRBD1. CDR1 and CDR2 (germline): MNHEY, SMNVEV (reference sequence). Germline trimming cut 3 bases from V and 5 bases from J; bases unmatched to any gene: 4. This CDR3 is 14 amino acids long. Written as DNA, the CDR3 is TGTGCCAGCAGTTTGGACAGGGGTCGGTATGGCTACACCTTC. Protein sequence: CASSLDRGRYGYTF.

This chain links TRBV21-1 with TRBJ2-3; the DNA was not used to check the table's D call, TRBD1. TRBV21-1 is a documented pseudogene. The CDR3 extends over 16 amino acids. The CDR3: CASGNSLTGTTDTQYF. The CDR3 nucleotides are TGTGCCAGCGGTAACAGCCTGACAGGAACCACAGATACGCAGTATTTT.

The V gene is TRBV10-3, the J gene TRBJ2-6; D may match TRBD1 or TRBD2 (6 bases each). CDR1 ENHRY and CDR2 SYGVKD come from the germline V gene. Trimming shortened V by 8 bases and J by 2 bases, and 10 bases separated the two germline ends. The CDR3 length is 14 residues. In nucleotides, the CDR3 is TGTGCCATCGGAAGGGGGGCTGGGGCCAACGTCCTGACTTTC. Protein product: CAIGRGAGANVLTF.